The 2 T cell receptor beta chains below all came from one sample that was sequenced in a study of identifying expanded T cells in peripheral blood. The table came from immunoSEQ multiplex PCR; TCRdb's copy has only in-frame clones and leaves some out. The sample contains about 89,000 clones, about 87% of which appear only once. Specimen: blood. These receptors were obtained from a person aged 18 to 70 in good health.

V gene TRBV7-9 combines with J gene TRBJ2-2; 7 bases are shared with TRBD1. The CDR3 is 17 residues long. Germline V gene lookup returns CDR1 SEHNR and CDR2 FQNEAQ (reference sequence). Unmatched junction bases numbered 8, after V lost 3 bases and J lost 1 base. DNA of the CDR3: TGTGCCAGCAGCTTCCCGACAGGGACCAAGAACACCGGGGAGCTGTTTTTT. It specifies CASSFPTGTKNTGELFF.

This sequence joins TRBV6-1 and TRBJ1-5, with 10 bases aligning to TRBD1. This CDR3 comprises 14 residues. CDR1 and CDR2 (germline): MNHNS, SASEGT. V shed 7 bases and J 6 bases; nucleotides not matched to a gene: 6. The DNA of the CDR3 is TGTGCCAGCACCAAAAGGACAGGGGGTCAGCCCCAGCATTTT. It encodes CASTKRTGGQPQHF.